This T cell receptor beta chain appears in the sequencing data of a study of cytomegalovirus exposure and HLA in healthy donors. Study-level results: There were several of the most significant clusters that appeared linked to common viral pathogens in a later analysis. A later analysis linked a missense variant in DCLRE1C to the trimming of TCR beta V and J genes.

The PCR ran on 60 Vbeta and 13 Jbeta primers. Method: immunoSEQ multiplex PCR; TCRdb's copy keeps in-frame clones and lacks some. The sample lists roughly 100,000 clones; less than 80% were seen once. This CDR3 spans 18 amino acids. In germline, CDR1 is LGHNA, CDR2 YSLEER. V gave up 4 bases and J gave up 1 base; unmatched junction bases: 13. Worth noting for this clone: Its antigen is unknown.

This chain connects TRBV4-3 to TRBJ1-1; 9 bases match TRBD1. The sequence came from a man aged 30-40 years in good health and CMV-seronegative. Specimen: PBMCs. The CDR3 loop is CASSPTAGTGNRNTEAFF. CDR3 DNA sequence: TGCGCCAGCAGCCCTACGGCTGGGACAGGGAACCGGAACACTGAAGCTTTCTTT.